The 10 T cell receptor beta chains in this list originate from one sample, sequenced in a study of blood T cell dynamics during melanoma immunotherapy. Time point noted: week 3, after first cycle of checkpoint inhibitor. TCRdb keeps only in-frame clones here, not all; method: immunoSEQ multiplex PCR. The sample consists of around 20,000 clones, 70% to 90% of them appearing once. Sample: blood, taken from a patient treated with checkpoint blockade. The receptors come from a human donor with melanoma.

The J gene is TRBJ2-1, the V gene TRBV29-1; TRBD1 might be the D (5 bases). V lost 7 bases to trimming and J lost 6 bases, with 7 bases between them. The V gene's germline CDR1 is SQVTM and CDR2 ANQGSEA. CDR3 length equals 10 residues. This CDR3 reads CSGRVNEQFF. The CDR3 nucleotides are TGCAGCGGCAGGGTCAATGAGCAGTTCTTC.

The CDR3 DNA follows: TGTGCCAGCAGAACACAGGGGCGATCCTACAATGAGCAGTTCTTC. Amino acid sequence: CASRTQGRSYNEQFF. This chain connects TRBV11-3 to TRBJ2-1, with 7 bases identical to TRBD1. The length of the CDR3 is 15 residues. Per germline, CDR1 SGHNT and CDR2 YENEEA. Germline trimming cut 6 bases from V and 1 base from J; bases unmatched to any gene: 6.

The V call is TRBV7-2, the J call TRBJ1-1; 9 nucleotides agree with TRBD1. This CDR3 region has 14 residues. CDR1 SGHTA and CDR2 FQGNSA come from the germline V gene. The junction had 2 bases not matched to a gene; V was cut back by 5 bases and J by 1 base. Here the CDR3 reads CASSGQGTNTEAFF. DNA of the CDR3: TGTGCCAGCAGCGGACAGGGGACGAACACTGAAGCTTTCTTT. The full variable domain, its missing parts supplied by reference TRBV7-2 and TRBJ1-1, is GAGVSQSPSNKVTEKGKDVELRCDPISGHTALYWYRQSLGQGLEFLIYFQGNSAPDKSGLPSDRFSAERTGGSVSTLTIQRTQQEDSAVYLCASSGQGTNTEAFFGQGTRLTVV.

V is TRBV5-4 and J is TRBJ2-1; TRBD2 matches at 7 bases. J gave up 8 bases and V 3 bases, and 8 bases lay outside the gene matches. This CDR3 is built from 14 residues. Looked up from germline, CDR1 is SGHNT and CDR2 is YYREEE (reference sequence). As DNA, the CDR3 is TGTGCCAGCAGCTGGAGACTAGGGAGGGATGAGCAGTTCTTC. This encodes CASSWRLGRDEQFF.

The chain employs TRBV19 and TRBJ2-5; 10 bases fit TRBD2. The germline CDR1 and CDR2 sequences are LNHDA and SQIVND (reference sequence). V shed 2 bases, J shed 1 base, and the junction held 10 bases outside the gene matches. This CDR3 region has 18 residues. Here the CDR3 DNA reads TGTGCCAGTAGTATAAGGGGTCTAGCGGGAGTGGGCCAAGAGACCCAGTACTTC. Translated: CASSIRGLAGVGQETQYF.

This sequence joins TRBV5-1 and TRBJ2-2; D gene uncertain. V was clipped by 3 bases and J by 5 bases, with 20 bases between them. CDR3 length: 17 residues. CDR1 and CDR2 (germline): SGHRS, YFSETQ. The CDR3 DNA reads TGCGCCAGCAGCTCATTCCCCGGACGCGCAGAAACCGGGGAGCTGTTTTTT. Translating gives CASSSFPGRAETGELFF.

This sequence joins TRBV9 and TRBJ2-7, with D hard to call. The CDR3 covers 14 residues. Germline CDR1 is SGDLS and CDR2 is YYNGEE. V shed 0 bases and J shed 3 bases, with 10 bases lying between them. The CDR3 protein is CASSVGILGYEQYF. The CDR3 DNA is TGTGCCAGCAGCGTAGGGATCCTCGGCTACGAGCAGTACTTC.

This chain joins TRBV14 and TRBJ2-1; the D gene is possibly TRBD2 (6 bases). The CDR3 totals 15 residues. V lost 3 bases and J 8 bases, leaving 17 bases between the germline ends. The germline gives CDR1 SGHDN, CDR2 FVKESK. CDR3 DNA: TGTGCCAGCAGCCACCCAGCCGGGGGAGGCCATGAGCAGTTCTTC. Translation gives CASSHPAGGGHEQFF.

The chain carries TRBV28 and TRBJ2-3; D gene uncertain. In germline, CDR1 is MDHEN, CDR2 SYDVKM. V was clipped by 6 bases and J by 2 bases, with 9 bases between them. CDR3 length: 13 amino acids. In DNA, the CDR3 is TGTGCCAGCAGCTTCGGGTTCACAGATACGCAGTATTTT. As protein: CASSFGFTDTQYF.

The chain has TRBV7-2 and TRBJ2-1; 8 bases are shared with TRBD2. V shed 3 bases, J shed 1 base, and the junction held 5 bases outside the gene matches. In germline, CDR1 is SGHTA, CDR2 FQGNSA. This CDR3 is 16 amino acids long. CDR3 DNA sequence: TGTGCCAGCAGCTTCAAAGCGGGAGCGTCCTACAATGAGCAGTTCTTC. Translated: CASSFKAGASYNEQFF. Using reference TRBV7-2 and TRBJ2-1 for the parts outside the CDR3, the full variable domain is GAGVSQSPSNKVTEKGKDVELRCDPISGHTALYWYRQSLGQGLEFLIYFQGNSAPDKSGLPSDRFSAERTGGSVSTLTIQRTQQEDSAVYLCASSFKAGASYNEQFFGPGTRLTVL.